Each of the 26 T cell receptor beta chains below was sequenced from the same sample in a study of cytomegalovirus exposure and HLA in healthy donors. Libraries were prepared by immunoSEQ multiplex PCR; TCRdb keeps only in-frame clonotypes and omits some of them. The sample records some 270,000 clones, about 86% being singletons. Sequencing input: PBMCs. All receptors derive from a woman between 18 and 29 years old in good health and CMV-seronegative.

This clone occurred once. The conserved phenylalanine or tryptophan normally closing the CDR3 is absent here, so this likely arose from a read error. The DNA is left out, because the CDR3 cannot be placed on it with certainty; the CDR3 is given as TCRdb lists it. The chain carries TRBV7-9 and TRBJ2-7; the table's D call, TRBD2, has no DNA check behind it. The CDR3 adds up to 9 amino acids, both ends counted. CDR1 and CDR2 from the germline V gene are SEHNR and FQNEAQ (reference sequence). The CDR3 loop is CASSLAEGL.

This chain connects TRBV5-1 to TRBJ2-7; unclear D gene. CDR1 and CDR2 (germline): SGHRS, YFSETQ. This CDR3 is built from 13 residues. Trimming took off 2 bases at V and 6 bases at J, with 12 bases between the two ends. The CDR3 DNA reads TGCGCCAGCAGCTTATTGGGCTTGGCCGAGCAGTACTTC. Protein: CASSLLGLAEQYF.

V usage is TRBV29-1 and J usage is TRBJ1-1; 10 nucleotides match TRBD1. Germline V CDR1 and CDR2: SQVTM, ANQGSEA. The CDR3 has 14 amino acids. Losses at the gene ends were 6 bases for V and 8 bases for J; bases not matched to a gene: 12. In DNA, the CDR3 is TGCAGCGTCGGCGTGTTTGAGACAGGGGGCGAAGCTTTCTTT. Translation gives CSVGVFETGGEAFF.

This chain connects TRBV5-1 to TRBJ2-1, with a possible D match to TRBD1 (6 bases). This CDR3 is built from 14 residues. The germline CDR1 and CDR2 sequences are SGHRS and YFSETQ. Between the trimmed V and J ends, which lost 4 bases and 8 bases, there was a span of 16 bases. CDR3 region: CASSGGHHADEQFF. CDR3 bases: TGCGCCAGCAGCGGGGGACATCATGCGGATGAGCAGTTCTTC.

The chain has TRBV4-1 and TRBJ2-2; the match to TRBD2 covers 11 bases. Germline CDR1 and CDR2: MGHRA and YSYEKL. With V trimmed by 7 bases and J by 2 bases, 6 bases remained unmatched. The CDR3 consists of 16 residues. The CDR3 here is CASNPGLAVNTGELFF. CDR3 bases: TGCGCCAGCAACCCGGGACTAGCGGTCAACACCGGGGAGCTGTTTTTT.

The chain combines TRBV29-1 with TRBJ1-5; the match to TRBD1 covers 10 bases. Trimming cost V 6 bases and J 5 bases; bases outside gene matches: 7. Per the germline V gene, CDR1 is SQVTM and CDR2 is ANQGSEA. This CDR3 comprises 14 residues. The DNA of the CDR3 is TGCAGCGTGGCGACAGGGACAGGGGATCAGCCCCAGCATTTT. Residues: CSVATGTGDQPQHF.

The V and J genes are TRBV28 and TRBJ1-5; D gene uncertain. The CDR3 runs 14 residues. V was shortened by 7 bases and J by 6 bases, with 16 bases between the two germline ends. Per the germline V gene, CDR1 is MDHEN and CDR2 is SYDVKM. The chain's CDR3 is CASTPTGLSQPQHF. For the CDR3, the DNA is TGTGCCAGCACCCCGACGGGATTGAGTCAGCCCCAGCATTTT.

This clone was detected only once. The gene calls are TRBV13 and TRBJ1-2; 8 bases agree with TRBD1. Unmatched junction bases numbered 3, after V lost 2 bases and J lost 4 bases. Germline loops: CDR1 PRHDT, CDR2 FYEKMQ (reference sequence). CDR3 size: 14 residues. CDR3 loop: CASSLNDRGYGYTF. CDR3 coding DNA: TGTGCCAGCAGCTTAAATGACAGGGGCTATGGCTACACCTTC.

This sequence joins TRBV30 and TRBJ2-7, with a weak D call TRBD2 (5 bases). Germline V gives CDR1 GTSNPN, CDR2 SVGIG (reference sequence). CDR3 length: 13 residues. Trimming took 0 bases from V and 3 from J, leaving 9 bases between them. The CDR3 sequence: CAWSVLRDYEQYF. DNA of the CDR3: TGTGCCTGGAGTGTACTTCGGGACTACGAGCAGTACTTC.

This chain uses TRBV7-9 with TRBJ1-2; D remains ambiguous. The CDR3 extends over 13 amino acids. Germline V gene sequence: CDR1 SEHNR, CDR2 FQNEAQ (reference sequence). V was cut by 5 bases and J by 2 bases, with 9 bases left in between. The CDR3 spells CASSLTENYGYTF. CDR3 nucleotides: TGTGCCAGCAGCCTGACTGAAAACTATGGCTACACCTTC.

The chain joins TRBV5-1 to TRBJ2-5; no clear D. V lost 0 bases and J lost 4, with 7 bases in between. Germline lookup yields CDR1 SGHRS and CDR2 YFSETQ. This CDR3 is 13 amino acids long. CDR3: CASSLGVGETQYF. The DNA of the CDR3 is TGCGCCAGCAGCTTGGGTGTCGGAGAGACCCAGTACTTC.

This sequence joins TRBV6-6 and TRBJ2-7, with D hard to call. Per the germline V gene, CDR1 is MNHNY and CDR2 is SVGAGI (reference sequence). Deletions cut 0 bases from V and 9 bases from J, with 9 bases between. The CDR3 length is 12 residues. The CDR3 DNA reads as TGTGCCAGCAGTTACTCCGACACCTTGCAGTACTTC. Amino acid sequence: CASSYSDTLQYF.

The genes are TRBV6-1 and TRBJ1-4, with a tentative D call TRBD1 (5 bases). The germline V gene encodes CDR1 MNHNS and CDR2 SASEGT. The CDR3 runs to 11 residues. V was clipped by 8 bases and J by 6 bases, with 7 bases between them. The CDR3 spells CASAGHEKLFF. The CDR3 DNA follows: TGTGCCAGCGCGGGACATGAAAAACTGTTTTTT.

This chain links TRBV7-7 with TRBJ2-6; a possible D gene is TRBD2 (5 bases). The CDR3 extends over 14 amino acids. From germline, CDR1 is SSHAT and CDR2 FNYEAQ (reference sequence). DNA of the CDR3: TGTGCTAGCGTCCAGGTCTCTGGGGCCAACGTCCTGACTTTC. Its translation: CASVQVSGANVLTF. The variable domain in full, completed from reference TRBV7-7 and TRBJ2-6, reads GAGVSQSPRYKVTKRGQDVTLRCDPISSHATLYWYQQALGQGPEFLTYFNYEAQPDKSGLPSDRFSAERPEGSISTLTIQRTEQRDSAMYRCASVQVSGANVLTFGAGSRLTVL.

The chain recombines TRBV5-1 with TRBJ2-7; perhaps TRBD2 as D (6 bases). Trimming removed 4 bases at V and 0 bases at J, with 26 bases between. The CDR3 extends over 19 amino acids. The V gene's germline CDR1 is SGHRS and CDR2 YFSETQ. The CDR3 nucleotides are TGCGCCAGCAGCGGTATTTCCCCGGGGGAGCTAGCTGTCTCCTACGAGCAGTACTTC. Its protein product is CASSGISPGELAVSYEQYF. The variable domain in full, completed from reference TRBV5-1 and TRBJ2-7, reads KAGVTQTPRYLIKTRGQQVTLSCSPISGHRSVSWYQQTPGQGLQFLFEYFSETQRNKGNFPGRFSGRQFSNSRSEMNVSTLELGDSALYLCASSGISPGELAVSYEQYFGPGTRLTVT.

This clone occurred a few times. Written as DNA, the CDR3 is TGTGCCAGCAGTAAAGATGAGCAGCCCCAGCATTTT. This sequence encodes CASSKDEQPQHF. The chain combines TRBV2 with TRBJ1-5; D is unclear. This CDR3 spans 12 amino acids. The ends were cut back, 5 bases at V and 7 bases at J, with 9 bases in the middle. Per the germline V gene, CDR1 is SNHLY and CDR2 is FYNNEI.

The chain recombines TRBV6-5 with TRBJ2-1, with 7 bases lining up with TRBD2. With V trimmed by 7 bases and J by 4 bases, 7 bases remained unmatched. In germline, CDR1 is MNHEY, CDR2 SVGAGI. The CDR3 runs to 14 residues. The CDR3: CASKTLAVYNEQFF. CDR3 nucleotides: TGTGCCAGCAAGACGCTAGCGGTGTACAATGAGCAGTTCTTC.

The genes are TRBV28 and TRBJ1-1; D uncertain. The CDR3 extends over 12 amino acids. Per the germline V gene, CDR1 is MDHEN and CDR2 is SYDVKM. Trimming cost V 6 bases and J 11 bases, with 16 bases left between them. CDR3 coding DNA: TGTGCCAGCAGCCTCGGCTGGGCGGGCGCTTTCTTT. Amino acid sequence: CASSLGWAGAFF.

V and J are TRBV6-4 and TRBJ1-2; no reliable D call. With 8 bases removed from V and 0 bases from J, the gap between germline ends came to 10 bases. Looked up from germline, CDR1 is MRHNA and CDR2 is SNTAGT. The CDR3 sequence is 13 residues long. The CDR3 here is CASRADSNYGYTF. The CDR3 nucleotides are TGTGCCAGCCGGGCGGACTCTAACTATGGCTACACCTTC.

This clone was seen only once. V gene TRBV6-1 combines with J gene TRBJ1-1, with D unclear. The CDR3 spans 11 residues. The germline V gene encodes CDR1 MNHNS and CDR2 SASEGT. Trimming cost V 7 bases and J 6 bases, with 9 bases left between them. The CDR3 nucleotides read TGTGCCAGCAATCTACCCGCTGAAGCTTTCTTT. Translation: CASNLPAEAFF.

V usage is TRBV27 and J usage is TRBJ1-3, with 9 positions matching TRBD1. Germline V gene data show CDR1 as MNHEY and CDR2 as SMNVEV (reference sequence). With 2 bases clipped from V and 2 bases from J, the junction kept 4 bases outside the gene matches. This CDR3 contains 16 residues. DNA for the CDR3: TGTGCCAGCAGTTTAAAGGGACAGGGTGCTGGAAACACCATATATTTT. Translated, it gives CASSLKGQGAGNTIYF.

J is TRBJ1-2 and V is TRBV25-1, with 8 bases lining up with TRBD1. The CDR3 covers 15 residues. Per germline, CDR1 MGHDK and CDR2 SYGVNS. Trimming cost V 4 bases and J 6 bases; bases outside gene matches: 10. The CDR3 DNA sequence: TGTGCCAGCAGTGCCAGACAGGGGTTCGTTCATGGCTACACCTTC. Encoded protein: CASSARQGFVHGYTF.

This clone was found once. The chain couples TRBV6-6 to TRBJ2-7; 8 bases fit TRBD1. The V gene's germline CDR1 is MNHNY and CDR2 SVGAGI (reference sequence). This CDR3 spans 14 amino acids. V lost 6 bases to trimming and J lost 5 bases; unmatched junction nucleotides: 9. CDR3 residues: CASRSGQGVNEQYF. DNA of the CDR3: TGTGCCAGCAGAAGTGGACAGGGAGTGAACGAGCAGTACTTC.

The genes are TRBV28 and TRBJ1-2; D gene uncertain. The ends were cut back, 1 base at V and 6 bases at J, with 21 bases in the middle. Germline assignment: CDR1 MDHEN and CDR2 SYDVKM. CDR3 length equals 17 residues. CDR3: CASSLYTGGVRADGYTF. Written as DNA, the CDR3 is TGTGCCAGCAGTTTATATACGGGTGGGGTGAGGGCGGATGGCTACACCTTC.

This chain connects TRBV10-2 to TRBJ2-7; TRBD2 agrees at 10 bases. Per germline, CDR1 WSHSY and CDR2 SAAADI. The length of the CDR3 is 13 residues. V shed 4 bases and J 6 bases; nucleotides not matched to a gene: 3. The CDR3 is CASSGLAGAEQYF. CDR3 in DNA: TGCGCCAGCAGTGGGCTAGCGGGAGCCGAGCAGTACTTC.

The chain is built from TRBV4-1 and TRBJ2-7; 8 nucleotides match TRBD2. Unmatched junction bases numbered 13, after V lost 6 bases and J lost 3 bases. This CDR3 is 16 amino acids long. CDR1 and CDR2 (germline): MGHRA, YSYEKL. CDR3 in amino acids: CASRSRPGLGIYEQYF. CDR3 bases: TGCGCCAGCAGGTCTAGGCCGGGACTAGGTATCTACGAGCAGTACTTC.